This TCR beta chain was sequenced for a study of cytomegalovirus exposure and HLA in healthy donors. Regarding the study as a whole: A link between a missense DCLRE1C variant and TCR beta V- and J-gene trimming emerged from a later analysis. Researchers catalogued about 150 TCR beta chains as cytomegalovirus-associated. Reports indicated that the classifier achieved high specificity and sensitivity in diagnosing cytomegalovirus status.

In regard to this clone: What it binds is not known.

Donors had nominal health at sampling but likely had unrecorded immune exposures. The PCR made use of 60 Vbeta and 13 Jbeta primers. This table comes from immunoSEQ multiplex PCR, and its TCRdb copy is limited to in-frame clones, with some not included. Found here are roughly 120,000 clones; the top ten clones hold roughly 3.5%. Germline lookup yields CDR1 SNHLY and CDR2 FYNNEI. There are 16 residues in the CDR3. Trimming removed 4 bases from V and 2 bases from J; junction bases left unmatched: 6. This chain uses TRBV2 with TRBJ2-3; TRBD2 matches 10 bases. This receptor was identified in a man between 18 and 29 years old in good health and CMV-seronegative. Source material: PBMCs. CDR3 residues: CASSGISGGPTDTQYF. DNA for the CDR3: TGTGCCAGCAGTGGTATTAGCGGGGGGCCCACAGATACGCAGTATTTT.